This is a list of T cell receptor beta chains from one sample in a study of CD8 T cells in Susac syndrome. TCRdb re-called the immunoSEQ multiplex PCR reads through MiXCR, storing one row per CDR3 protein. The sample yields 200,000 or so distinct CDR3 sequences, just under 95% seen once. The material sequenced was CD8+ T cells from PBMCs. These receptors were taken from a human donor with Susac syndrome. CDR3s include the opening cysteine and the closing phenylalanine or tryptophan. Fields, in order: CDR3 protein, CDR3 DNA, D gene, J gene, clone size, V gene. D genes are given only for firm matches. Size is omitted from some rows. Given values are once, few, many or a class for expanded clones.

CASGPTGNNSPLHF	TGTGCTAGTGGACCGACAGGAAATAATTCACCCCTCCACTTT	-	TRBJ1-6	-	TRBV12-5
CAWRSDGYTF	TGTGCCTGGAGATCGGACGGCTACACCTTC	-	TRBJ1-2	-	TRBV30
CASSLSKGTAIYEQYF	TGTGCCAGCAGTTTATCGAAGGGGACAGCTATCTACGAGCAGTACTTC	TRBD1	TRBJ2-7	-	TRBV27
CASSLSSGGLNEQFF	TGTGCCAGCAGCCTTAGTAGCGGGGGCCTCAATGAGCAGTTCTTC	TRBD2	TRBJ2-1	-	TRBV7-8
CASSDDGTGGSDTQYF	TGTGCCAGCAGTGATGACGGGACAGGGGGATCAGATACGCAGTATTTT	TRBD1	TRBJ2-3	-	TRBV25-1
CASSFIANYGYTF	TGTGCCAGCAGTTTCATAGCTAACTATGGCTACACCTTC	-	TRBJ1-2	-	TRBV3-1
CASSRTDTYEQYF	TGTGCCAGCAGCAGGACAGACACCTACGAGCAGTACTTC	-	TRBJ2-7	-	TRBV5-4
CASSLGGDREYYEQYF	TGTGCCAGCAGTTTGGGAGGGGACAGAGAATACTACGAGCAGTACTTC	-	TRBJ2-7	once	TRBV27
CATSRERTSGNEQFF	TGTGCCACCAGCAGAGAGAGGACTAGCGGTAATGAGCAGTTCTTC	TRBD2	TRBJ2-1	-	TRBV15
CASSLGGISNTGELFF	TGCGCCAGCAGCTTAGGTGGGATCTCGAACACCGGGGAGCTGTTTTTT	-	TRBJ2-2	-	TRBV5-1
CASSVGAGDSAYEQYF	TGTGCCAGCAGCGTAGGAGCGGGAGATTCGGCCTACGAGCAGTACTTC	TRBD2	TRBJ2-7	-	TRBV9
CASSETSGFNEQFF	TGTGCCAGCTCTGAGACTAGCGGGTTCAATGAGCAGTTCTTC	TRBD2	TRBJ2-1	-	TRBV9
CASSLDGGSNQPQHF	TGTGCCAGCAGCTTAGATGGGGGGAGCAATCAGCCCCAGCATTTT	-	TRBJ1-5	-	TRBV11-2
CASRDRGKNTEAFF	TGTGCCAGCAGAGATAGGGGTAAGAACACTGAAGCTTTCTTT	-	TRBJ1-1	-	TRBV25-1
CASSVESGLNTEAFF	TGTGCCAGCAGCGTAGAGTCAGGGCTGAACACTGAAGCTTTCTTT	-	TRBJ1-1	-	TRBV9
CASSETGKAIYEQYF	TGTGCCAGCAGTGAGACAGGGAAAGCAATATACGAGCAGTACTTC	TRBD1	TRBJ2-7	-	TRBV12-3/TRBV12-4
CASSYSGRGNQPQHF	TGTGCCAGCAGTTACTCAGGGAGGGGCAATCAGCCCCAGCATTTT	-	TRBJ1-5	-	TRBV6-5
CASSPDQRGLLAGVYNEQFF	TGTGCCAGCAGCCCCGATCAGAGGGGCCTACTAGCGGGAGTCTACAATGAGCAGTTCTTC	TRBD2	TRBJ2-1	once	TRBV3-1
CASSLSGYGYTF	TGTGCCAGCAGTTTATCTGGTTATGGCTACACCTTC	-	TRBJ1-2	-	TRBV27
CASSLDSLTDTQYF	TGTGCCAGCAGCTTAGACAGCCTCACAGATACGCAGTATTTT	-	TRBJ2-3	-	TRBV7-3
CASSMTSGDYNEQFF	TGTGCCAGCAGTATGACTAGCGGGGACTACAATGAGCAGTTCTTC	TRBD2	TRBJ2-1	-	TRBV28
CATSGDRGNYEQYF	TGTGCCACCAGCGGGGACAGGGGGAACTACGAGCAGTACTTC	TRBD1	TRBJ2-7	-	TRBV15
CSAAPGLSNYGYTF	TGCAGTGCCGCACCAGGGCTCTCTAACTATGGCTACACCTTC	-	TRBJ1-2	once	TRBV20-1
CASSYTGSDGYTF	TGCGCCAGCAGCTACACAGGGAGTGATGGCTACACCTTC	-	TRBJ1-2	-	TRBV4-1
CASSLSQGLTEAFF	TGTGCCAGCAGCTTATCTCAGGGTCTCACTGAAGCTTTCTTT	-	TRBJ1-1	once	TRBV7-9
CSVGKALSTEAFF	TGCAGCGTTGGAAAAGCCCTGAGCACTGAAGCTTTCTTT	-	TRBJ1-1	-	TRBV29-1
CAWSLLTNSPLHF	TGTGCCTGGAGTCTCTTGACCAATTCACCCCTCCACTTT	-	TRBJ1-6	-	TRBV30
CSARDSVTVYEQYF	TGCAGTGCTAGAGATAGTGTCACAGTCTACGAGCAGTACTTC	-	TRBJ2-7	-	TRBV20-1
CASSQEGLAGGPYEQYF	TGTGCCAGCAGCCAAGAGGGGTTAGCGGGAGGGCCCTACGAGCAGTACTTC	TRBD2	TRBJ2-7	-	TRBV4-2
CASSQDTGLAGDNEQFF	TGTGCCAGCAGCCAAGATACCGGACTAGCGGGGGACAATGAGCAGTTCTTC	TRBD2	TRBJ2-1	-	TRBV3-1
CARAKDREAFTEAFF	TGTGCCAGGGCAAAGGACAGGGAAGCTTTCACTGAAGCTTTCTTT	TRBD1	TRBJ1-1	-	TRBV3-1
CAWSVLSGGQGLTGPQHF	TGTGCCTGGAGTGTACTATCCGGGGGACAGGGCTTAACCGGGCCCCAGCATTTT	TRBD1	TRBJ1-5	-	TRBV30
CASSLNPRGEDEQYF	TGTGCCAGCAGTCTAAATCCTCGTGGGGAAGACGAGCAGTACTTC	-	TRBJ2-7	-	TRBV28
CASSLDLGQPQHF	TGCGCCAGCAGCTTGGATTTGGGGCAGCCCCAGCATTTT	-	TRBJ1-5	-	TRBV5-1
CASGRQDYEQYF	TGTGCTAGTGGCAGACAGGACTACGAGCAGTACTTC	-	TRBJ2-7	-	TRBV12-5
CSAPLTGGPIETQYF	TGCAGTGCCCCTCTGACGGGAGGGCCGATAGAGACCCAGTACTTC	TRBD2	TRBJ2-5	-	TRBV20-1
CASSQVTALPVGTNTEAFF	TGCGCCAGCAGCCAAGTGACAGCCTTACCGGTCGGGACTAATACTGAAGCTTTCTTT	-	TRBJ1-1	-	TRBV4-1
CASSQGRGTEQYF	TGTGCCAGCAGCCAGGGCAGGGGGACCGAGCAGTACTTC	TRBD1	TRBJ2-7	-	TRBV7-3
CSARDTSNQPQHF	TGCAGTGCTAGAGACACTAGCAATCAGCCCCAGCATTTT	-	TRBJ1-5	-	TRBV20-1